These 10 T cell receptor beta chains originate from one sample sequenced in a study of OX40 agonist ivuxolimab in advanced cancers. The method was immunoSEQ multiplex PCR; TCRdb's version includes in-frame clones alone and lacks a portion of them. The sample carries some 65,000 clones, approximately 86% recorded once. Here the sequenced sample was CD4+ or CD8+ T cells sorted from blood, taken in a trial of the OX40 agonist ivuxolimab. The receptors derive from an adult with an advanced solid tumor such as melanoma, head and neck, liver or kidney cancer.

CDR3 sequence (DNA): TGTGCCAGCAGTGAACCAGGGGTGGACTATGGCTACACCTTC. It translates to CASSEPGVDYGYTF. This chain uses TRBV6-1 with TRBJ1-2; TRBD1 might be the D (6 bases). V lost 2 bases, J lost 3 bases, and 10 bases lay in between. Germline values: CDR1 MNHNS, CDR2 SASEGT. This CDR3 is 14 amino acids long.

The V call is TRBV4-1, the J call TRBJ2-2; 9 nucleotides line up with TRBD2. This CDR3 comprises 19 residues. The junction had 14 bases not matched to a gene; V was cut back by 0 bases and J by 6 bases. Germline CDR1 MGHRA, CDR2 YSYEKL. Written as DNA, the CDR3 is TGCGCCAGCAGCCAAGAAGCGTGGAGCAAGCGGGGGGTTTCCGGGGAGCTGTTTTTT. Translating it yields CASSQEAWSKRGVSGELFF.

The chain couples TRBV18 to TRBJ2-5; 11 positions match TRBD1. CDR1 and CDR2 (germline): KGHSH, LQKENI. CDR3 length: 16 residues. J was trimmed by 5 bases and V by 2 bases; bases with no gene match: 7. The CDR3 here is CASSPIWTGGAETQYF. CDR3 in DNA: TGTGCCAGCTCACCAATTTGGACAGGGGGCGCGGAGACCCAGTACTTC.

The chain has TRBV7-2 and TRBJ2-2; 7 bases are a match to TRBD2. The length of the CDR3 is 15 residues. CDR1 is SGHTA and CDR2 is FQGNSA in the germline V gene. V trimming: 3 bases; J trimming: 5 bases; junction bases outside the gene matches: 6. In nucleotides, the CDR3 is TGTGCCAGCAGCTTTCATCTAGCGGTGACCGGGGAGCTGTTTTTT. Residues: CASSFHLAVTGELFF.

The gene calls are TRBV6-5 and TRBJ2-3, with 8 positions matching TRBD2. Germline CDR1 and CDR2: MNHEY and SVGAGI. The CDR3 extends over 15 amino acids. The trim removed 6 bases at V and 4 bases at J, leaving 9 bases unmatched. Here the CDR3 DNA reads TGTGCCAGCAGCCGGGGACGGGAGGGTGCAGATACGCAGTATTTT. It encodes CASSRGREGADTQYF.

The chain recombines TRBV10-3 with TRBJ1-1; D is unclear. CDR1 is ENHRY and CDR2 is SYGVKD in the germline V gene. This CDR3 is built from 14 residues. The V and J ends lost 3 bases and 1 base respectively, with 9 bases between them. CDR3 nucleotide sequence: TGTGCCATCAGTGAAGTAGCGCCGAACACTGAAGCTTTCTTT. Protein: CAISEVAPNTEAFF.

This clone was counted between two and nine times. The chain carries TRBV10-3 and TRBJ1-2; D possibly corresponds to TRBD1 (5 bases). Germline assignment: CDR1 ENHRY and CDR2 SYGVKD. The V end lost 3 bases, the J end lost 4 bases, and 9 bases lay between the germline ends. CDR3 length equals 13 residues. DNA of the CDR3: TGTGCCATCAGTGACGAGGGGATCTATGGCTACACCTTC. Amino acids: CAISDEGIYGYTF.

The chain has TRBV27 and TRBJ1-5; possibly TRBD1 for D (5 bases). CDR3 size: 21 residues. V gave up 4 bases and J gave up 5 bases, with 33 bases separating them. CDR1 and CDR2 (germline): MNHEY, SMNVEV (reference sequence). The DNA for the CDR3 is TGTGCCAGCAGTTCAGCGAGGGGAGCAAGCAGCGGGGTGCGACGGGATCAGCCCCAGCATTTT. Translated: CASSSARGASSGVRRDQPQHF.

The V and J genes are TRBV28 and TRBJ1-5; D ambiguous. Trimming removed 2 bases from V and 3 bases from J, with 2 bases in between. Germline V gives CDR1 MDHEN, CDR2 SYDVKM. The CDR3 sequence is 12 residues long. CDR3 nucleotide sequence: TGTGCCAGCAGTTTAGCCAATCAGCCCCAGCATTTT. It codes for CASSLANQPQHF.

V gene TRBV5-1 combines with J gene TRBJ2-3, with a possible D match to TRBD2 (7 bases). The germline V and J ends were trimmed by 0 bases and 2 bases, with 13 bases remaining between them. Germline V lookup: CDR1 SGHRS, CDR2 YFSETQ. The CDR3 spans 16 residues. The CDR3 DNA reads TGCGCCAGCAGCTTGGGGGCGGGGGCGTCCACAGATACGCAGTATTTT. Amino acid sequence: CASSLGAGASTDTQYF.